This note documents a single T cell receptor (beta chain) sequence. Its antigen is still unknown. PCR involved 60 Vbeta and 13 Jbeta primers. TCRdb keeps only in-frame clones here, not all; method: immunoSEQ multiplex PCR. The data show 80,000 to 95,000 clones, nearly 70% seen once. This sample was taken from a study of cytomegalovirus exposure and HLA in healthy donors. The CDR3 loop spans 15 amino acids. V was cut by 8 bases and J by 5 bases, with 21 bases left in between. Germline-derived CDR1 and CDR2 are MNHEY and SMNVEV (reference sequence). The study, taken as a whole, reports: In a later analysis, the majority of CMV-associated beta chains seemingly showed HLA restriction. Solely CMV serostatus was available to characterize immune exposure. Analysis performed later found 15,000 or so TCR beta sequences associated with HLA alleles at 0.05 false discovery rate.

Sequencing was performed on PBMCs. The chain carries TRBV27 and TRBJ2-5; tentatively, D is TRBD1 (6 bases). The source of this sequence is a woman in her forties or fifties in good health and CMV-seropositive. CDR3 coding DNA: TGTGCCAGCCACCAGGGGTACCCAGCACGCGAGACCCAGTACTTC. Protein: CASHQGYPARETQYF.